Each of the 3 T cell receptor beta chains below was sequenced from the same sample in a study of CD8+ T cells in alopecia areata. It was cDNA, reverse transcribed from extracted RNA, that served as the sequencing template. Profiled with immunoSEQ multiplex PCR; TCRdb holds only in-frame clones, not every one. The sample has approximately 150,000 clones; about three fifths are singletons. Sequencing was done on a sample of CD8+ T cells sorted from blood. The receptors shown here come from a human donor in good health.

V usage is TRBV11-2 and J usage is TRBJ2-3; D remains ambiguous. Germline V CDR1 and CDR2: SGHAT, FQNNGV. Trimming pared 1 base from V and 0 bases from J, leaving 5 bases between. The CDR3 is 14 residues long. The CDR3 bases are TGTGCCAGCAGCTTAGTTCTTAGCACAGATACGCAGTATTTT. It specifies CASSLVLSTDTQYF. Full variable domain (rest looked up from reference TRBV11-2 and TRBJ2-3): EAGVAQSPRYKIIEKRQSVAFWCNPISGHATLYWYQQILGQGPKLLIQFQNNGVVDDSQLPKDRFSAERLKGVDSTLKIQPAKLEDSAVYLCASSLVLSTDTQYFGPGTRLTVL.

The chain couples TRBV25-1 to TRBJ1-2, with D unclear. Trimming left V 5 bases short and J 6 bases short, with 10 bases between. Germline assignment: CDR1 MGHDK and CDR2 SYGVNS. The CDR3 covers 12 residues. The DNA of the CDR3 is TGTGCCAGCAGTTGGGGTTCCGATGGCTACACCTTC. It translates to CASSWGSDGYTF.

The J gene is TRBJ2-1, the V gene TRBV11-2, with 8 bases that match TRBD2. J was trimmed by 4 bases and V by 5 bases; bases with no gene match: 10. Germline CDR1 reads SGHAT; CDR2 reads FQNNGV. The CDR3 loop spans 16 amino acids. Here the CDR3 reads CASSPHTSGIYNEQFF. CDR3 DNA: TGTGCCAGCAGCCCCCATACTAGCGGAATTTACAATGAGCAGTTCTTC. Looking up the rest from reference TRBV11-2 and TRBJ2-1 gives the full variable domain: EAGVAQSPRYKIIEKRQSVAFWCNPISGHATLYWYQQILGQGPKLLIQFQNNGVVDDSQLPKDRFSAERLKGVDSTLKIQPAKLEDSAVYLCASSPHTSGIYNEQFFGPGTRLTVL.